The rows below give T cell receptor beta chains drawn from one sample of a study of OX40 agonist ivuxolimab in advanced cancers. Assay used: immunoSEQ multiplex PCR; TCRdb lists only in-frame clones, some missing. The sample records around 41,000 clones, about 90% being singletons. Here the sequenced sample was CD4+ or CD8+ T cells sorted from blood, taken in a trial of the OX40 agonist ivuxolimab. The source is an adult with an advanced solid tumor such as melanoma, head and neck, liver or kidney cancer. Both conserved end residues are part of each CDR3. The D gene is left open where the match is weak. A clone size is listed for some rows: how often the clone was seen (once, few, many), or a class if it is expanded.

length: 13
size: NA
V: TRBV7-9
J: TRBJ1-1
D: NA
DNA: TGTGCCAGCAGCTTCCGGGGTCCGGGTGAAGCTTTCTTT
CDR3: CASSFRGPGEAFF

length: 16
size: NA
V: TRBV10-3
J: TRBJ2-2
D: NA
DNA: TGTGCCATCAGTGAGTCCCGACTAGGGAACACCGGGGAGCTGTTTTTT
CDR3: CAISESRLGNTGELFF

length: 15
size: NA
V: TRBV5-6
J: TRBJ1-1
D: NA
DNA: TGTGCCAGCAGCACTCGGGGGGCGGGGAACACTGAAGCTTTCTTT
CDR3: CASSTRGAGNTEAFF

length: 12
size: NA
V: TRBV28
J: TRBJ2-1
D: TRBD2
DNA: TGTGCCAGCAGTTTGATGAGGCGGGAGTGGTTCTTC
CDR3: CASSLMRREWFF

length: 19
size: once
V: TRBV7-3
J: TRBJ2-1
D: TRBD2
DNA: TGTGCCAGCAGCTCCAGTCCCGGGACTAGCGGGAGGGCCGTGAATGAGCAGTTCTTC
CDR3: CASSSSPGTSGRAVNEQFF

length: 15
size: NA
V: TRBV19
J: TRBJ2-3
D: NA
DNA: TGTGCCAGTAGTCTTCACGGGGGACCCACAGATACGCAGTATTTT
CDR3: CASSLHGGPTDTQYF

length: 15
size: NA
V: TRBV11-2
J: TRBJ2-2
D: NA
DNA: TGTGCCAGCAGTGAGAGACTGGCTTCGACCGGGGAGCTGTTTTTT
CDR3: CASSERLASTGELFF

length: 14
size: few
V: TRBV2
J: TRBJ2-4
D: NA
DNA: TGTGCCAGCATGGGGAGTCTAGCCAAAAACATTCAGTACTTC
CDR3: CASMGSLAKNIQYF

length: 16
size: NA
V: TRBV11-3
J: TRBJ2-2
D: NA
DNA: TGTGCCAGCAGCTCAACCGGGACTTCCACCGCCGGGGAGCTGTTTTTT
CDR3: CASSSTGTSTAGELFF

length: 13
size: NA
V: TRBV5-1
J: TRBJ2-3
D: TRBD2
DNA: TGCGCCAGCAGCGTGACTAGCGGGGATACGCAGTATTTT
CDR3: CASSVTSGDTQYF

length: 16
size: NA
V: TRBV4-1
J: TRBJ2-4
D: TRBD1
DNA: TGCGCCAGCAGCACCCCCGGGACAGGGTGGAAAAACATTCAGTACTTC
CDR3: CASSTPGTGWKNIQYF

length: 15
size: few
V: TRBV5-1
J: TRBJ1-1
D: TRBD1
DNA: TGCGCCAGCAGCCTCGAGGGACAGGGAGTGGGTGAAGCTTTCTTT
CDR3: CASSLEGQGVGEAFF

length: 17
size: NA
V: TRBV5-1
J: TRBJ2-3
D: NA
DNA: TGCGCCAGCAGCTCTAATGGTCGTGGTGCTAGCACAGATACGCAGTATTTT
CDR3: CASSSNGRGASTDTQYF

length: 18
size: NA
V: TRBV27
J: TRBJ2-2
D: NA
DNA: TGTGCCAGCAGTTCAACAAACCGGGTCTCCGAATACACCGGGGAGCTGTTTTTT
CDR3: CASSSTNRVSEYTGELFF

length: 14
size: NA
V: TRBV7-2
J: TRBJ1-2
D: NA
DNA: TGTGCCAGCAGCCCGACGGTGCCTGGCTATGGCTACACCTTC
CDR3: CASSPTVPGYGYTF

length: 12
size: NA
V: TRBV2
J: TRBJ1-4
D: NA
DNA: TGTGCCAGCAGTGAGGGGAATGAAAAACTGTTTTTT
CDR3: CASSEGNEKLFF

length: 11
size: NA
V: TRBV20-1
J: TRBJ2-7
D: NA
DNA: TGCAGTGCTAGAGACTTATACGAGCAGTACTTC
CDR3: CSARDLYEQYF

length: 17
size: NA
V: TRBV9
J: TRBJ2-1
D: TRBD2
DNA: TGTGCCAGCAGCTTAGGGTGGACTAGCGGGAGTGGGAATGAGCAGTTCTTC
CDR3: CASSLGWTSGSGNEQFF

length: 15
size: NA
V: TRBV6-5
J: TRBJ2-7
D: TRBD1
DNA: TGTGCCAGCAGTTACGGGGGGACAGGATCCTACGAGCAGTACTTC
CDR3: CASSYGGTGSYEQYF

length: 15
size: once
V: TRBV28
J: TRBJ2-7
D: NA
DNA: TGTGCCAGCAGTTTTCAGTGGACCGAGACCTACGAGCAGTACTTC
CDR3: CASSFQWTETYEQYF

length: 17
size: NA
V: TRBV30
J: TRBJ1-2
D: NA
DNA: TGTGCCTGGAGTGGAGTTTTCAGTTTTTTAGCTAACTATGGCTACACCTTC
CDR3: CAWSGVFSFLANYGYTF

length: 14
size: NA
V: TRBV6-5
J: TRBJ2-2
D: NA
DNA: TGTGCCAGCAGCCAAATGAGGGTGACCGGGGAGCTGTTTTTT
CDR3: CASSQMRVTGELFF

length: 12
size: once
V: TRBV30
J: TRBJ2-7
D: TRBD1
DNA: TGTGCCTGTGGACAGGGATACTACGAGCAGTACTTC
CDR3: CACGQGYYEQYF

length: 12
size: NA
V: TRBV29-1
J: TRBJ2-7
D: NA
DNA: TGCAGCGTTGCCCTTTTTAGCGGCGAGCAGTACTTC
CDR3: CSVALFSGEQYF

length: 15
size: once
V: TRBV6-1
J: TRBJ2-1
D: TRBD1
DNA: TGTGCCAGCAGTGAATGGGACAGCTCCTACAATGAGCAGTTCTTC
CDR3: CASSEWDSSYNEQFF

length: 16
size: NA
V: TRBV5-1
J: TRBJ2-3
D: TRBD2
DNA: TGCGCCAGCAGGGGACTGGCGGGAGGTTTAACAGATACGCAGTATTTT
CDR3: CASRGLAGGLTDTQYF

length: 13
size: NA
V: TRBV10-3
J: TRBJ2-2
D: NA
DNA: TGTGCCATCAGTGAGTCGTACACCGGGGAGCTGTTTTTT
CDR3: CAISESYTGELFF

length: 13
size: NA
V: TRBV7-9
J: TRBJ1-1
D: NA
DNA: TGTGCCAGCAGCTTAGAGGTCCAGGATAAAGCTTTCTTT
CDR3: CASSLEVQDKAFF

length: 13
size: NA
V: TRBV5-8
J: TRBJ2-5
D: NA
DNA: TGTGCCAGCAGTTTTTCTCGCCGTGAGACCCAGTACTTC
CDR3: CASSFSRRETQYF

length: 11
size: once
V: TRBV28
J: TRBJ1-1
D: NA
DNA: TGTGCCAGCAGTTTATACGGTGAAGCTTTCTTT
CDR3: CASSLYGEAFF

length: 14
size: NA
V: TRBV28
J: TRBJ1-2
D: NA
DNA: TGTGCCAGCAGTCCAGAGTTTTGGAACTATGGCGACACCTTC
CDR3: CASSPEFWNYGDTF

length: 13
size: NA
V: TRBV10-1
J: TRBJ2-3
D: TRBD1
DNA: TGCGCCAGCAGTACGGACAGGTTGGATACGCAGTATTTT
CDR3: CASSTDRLDTQYF

length: 12
size: NA
V: TRBV28
J: TRBJ2-6
D: NA
DNA: TGTGCCAGCAACTCTGGGGCCAACGTCCTGACTTTC
CDR3: CASNSGANVLTF

length: 14
size: NA
V: TRBV11-2
J: TRBJ2-5
D: NA
DNA: TGTGCCAGCAGCAAAGGGGGGAGAGGAGAGACCCAGTACTTC
CDR3: CASSKGGRGETQYF

length: 12
size: NA
V: TRBV28
J: TRBJ2-1
D: NA
DNA: TGTGCCAGCAGTTTAGACTACAATGAGCAGTTCTTC
CDR3: CASSLDYNEQFF

length: 14
size: NA
V: TRBV28
J: TRBJ2-3
D: NA
DNA: TGTGCCAGCAGTCCCATAAGGCGGACAGATACGCAGTATTTT
CDR3: CASSPIRRTDTQYF

length: 14
size: NA
V: TRBV7-7
J: TRBJ2-1
D: TRBD2
DNA: TGTGCCACCTACGGGGCTAGCGGGAGCTATGAGCAGTTCTTC
CDR3: CATYGASGSYEQFF

length: 14
size: NA
V: TRBV5-8
J: TRBJ1-1
D: NA
DNA: TGTGCCAGCAGCTTGCCCGACAGTTGGGCTGAAGCTTTCTTT
CDR3: CASSLPDSWAEAFF

length: 15
size: NA
V: TRBV9
J: TRBJ2-3
D: NA
DNA: TGTGCCAGCAGCGTAGGCGGGCCCAACACAGATACGCAGTATTTT
CDR3: CASSVGGPNTDTQYF

length: 15
size: NA
V: TRBV15
J: TRBJ1-4
D: NA
DNA: TGTGCCGCCAGCAGAGATCGGGCGGGCAATGAAAAACTGTTTTTT
CDR3: CAASRDRAGNEKLFF

length: 14
size: NA
V: TRBV7-6
J: TRBJ1-2
D: NA
DNA: TGTGCCAGCAGCCCGATTCAGGGGAACTATGGCTACACCTTC
CDR3: CASSPIQGNYGYTF

length: 14
size: once
V: TRBV6-5
J: TRBJ1-2
D: NA
DNA: TGTGCCAGCAGGGGCTCGGGAGGCCTGGGGGGCTACACCTTC
CDR3: CASRGSGGLGGYTF

length: 13
size: NA
V: TRBV25-1
J: TRBJ1-1
D: NA
DNA: TGTGCCAGCAGTGCATACAGCTACACTGAAGCTTTCTTT
CDR3: CASSAYSYTEAFF

length: 15
size: NA
V: TRBV9
J: TRBJ1-2
D: NA
DNA: TGTGCCAGCAGCGTCGACCCCCAGGTCGGCTATGGCTACACCTTC
CDR3: CASSVDPQVGYGYTF

length: 14
size: NA
V: TRBV28
J: TRBJ2-7
D: NA
DNA: TGTGCCAGCAGTCTGGGACGGCTTAGGTACGAGCAGTACTTC
CDR3: CASSLGRLRYEQYF

length: 17
size: NA
V: TRBV19
J: TRBJ2-7
D: NA
DNA: TGTGCCAGTAGTATCGCCCGACAGGGAGGGGCCTCCTACGAGCAGTACTTC
CDR3: CASSIARQGGASYEQYF

length: 13
size: NA
V: TRBV5-1
J: TRBJ1-2
D: TRBD1
DNA: TGCGCCAGCAGCCTGGGGACAGGGAGCGGCTACACCTTC
CDR3: CASSLGTGSGYTF

length: 13
size: NA
V: TRBV27
J: TRBJ2-2
D: TRBD1
DNA: TGTGCCAGCAGCGACAGGGAAGGCGGGGAGCTGTTTTTT
CDR3: CASSDREGGELFF

length: 17
size: NA
V: TRBV2
J: TRBJ2-3
D: TRBD1
DNA: TGTGCCAGCAGCGCGGACAGGGTTGAGCTTAGCACAGATACGCAGTATTTT
CDR3: CASSADRVELSTDTQYF

length: 14
size: NA
V: TRBV18
J: TRBJ1-2
D: TRBD1
DNA: TGTGCCAGCTCACCGGGACAGGGGACCTATGGCTACACCTTC
CDR3: CASSPGQGTYGYTF

length: 16
size: NA
V: TRBV4-2
J: TRBJ1-2
D: NA
DNA: TGTGCCAGCAGCCCTGAAACGGGGCGGGGATTCTATGGCTACACCTTC
CDR3: CASSPETGRGFYGYTF

length: 13
size: once
V: TRBV13
J: TRBJ2-7
D: NA
DNA: TGTGCCAGCAGCTTAGAGAGGGGCTACGAGCAGTACTTC
CDR3: CASSLERGYEQYF

length: 16
size: NA
V: TRBV15
J: TRBJ1-1
D: TRBD1
DNA: TGTGCCACCAGCAGCGGGACAGGGAGACGGAACACTGAAGCTTTCTTT
CDR3: CATSSGTGRRNTEAFF

length: 15
size: NA
V: TRBV27
J: TRBJ2-1
D: TRBD2
DNA: TGTGCCAGCTCAGAAGGTAGCGGGAGAATGGTTGAGCAGTTCTTC
CDR3: CASSEGSGRMVEQFF

length: 17
size: NA
V: TRBV5-4
J: TRBJ2-6
D: TRBD1
DNA: TGTGCCAGCAGCTCTGCGACAGGGTCGGCTGGGGCCAACGTCCTGACTTTC
CDR3: CASSSATGSAGANVLTF

length: 15
size: NA
V: TRBV9
J: TRBJ2-2
D: TRBD2
DNA: TGTGCCAGCAGCCTACAAGTTCGGGAGGTCGGGGAGCTGTTTTTT
CDR3: CASSLQVREVGELFF